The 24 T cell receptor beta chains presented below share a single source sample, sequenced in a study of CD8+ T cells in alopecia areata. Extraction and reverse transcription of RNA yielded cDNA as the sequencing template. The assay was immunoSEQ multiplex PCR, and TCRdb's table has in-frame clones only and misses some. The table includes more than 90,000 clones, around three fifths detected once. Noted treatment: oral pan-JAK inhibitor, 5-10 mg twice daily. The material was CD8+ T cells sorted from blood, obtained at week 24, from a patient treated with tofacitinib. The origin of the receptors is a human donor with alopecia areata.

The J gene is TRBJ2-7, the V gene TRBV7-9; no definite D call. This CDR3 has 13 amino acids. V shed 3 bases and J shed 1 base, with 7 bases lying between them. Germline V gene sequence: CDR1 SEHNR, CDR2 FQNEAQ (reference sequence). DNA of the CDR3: TGTGCCAGCAGCTTGGGAAGGTCCTACGAGCAGTACTTC. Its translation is CASSLGRSYEQYF.

As DNA, the CDR3 is TGTGCCTGGAGTCCGGGACAGGCATCTGCCTATAATTCACCCCTCCACTTT. This translates into CAWSPGQASAYNSPLHF. This chain connects TRBV30 to TRBJ1-6; 8 nucleotides line up with TRBD1. V lost 2 bases and J lost 2; bases outside the gene matches: 8. The CDR3 is made up of 17 amino acids. Germline CDR1 is GTSNPN and CDR2 is SVGIG (reference sequence).

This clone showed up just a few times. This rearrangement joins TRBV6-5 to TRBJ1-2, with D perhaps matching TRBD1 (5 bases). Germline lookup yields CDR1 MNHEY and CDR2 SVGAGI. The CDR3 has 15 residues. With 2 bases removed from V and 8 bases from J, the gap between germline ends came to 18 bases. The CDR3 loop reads CASSYREGTSRGYTF. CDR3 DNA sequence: TGTGCCAGCAGTTACCGAGAAGGGACCTCGCGGGGCTACACCTTC.

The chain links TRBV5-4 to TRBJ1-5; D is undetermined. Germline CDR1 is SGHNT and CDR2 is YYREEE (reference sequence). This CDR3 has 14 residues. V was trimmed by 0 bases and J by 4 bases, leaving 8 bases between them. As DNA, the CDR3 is TGTGCCAGCAGCTTGGGAGGGCAGAATCAGCCCCAGCATTTT. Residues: CASSLGGQNQPQHF.

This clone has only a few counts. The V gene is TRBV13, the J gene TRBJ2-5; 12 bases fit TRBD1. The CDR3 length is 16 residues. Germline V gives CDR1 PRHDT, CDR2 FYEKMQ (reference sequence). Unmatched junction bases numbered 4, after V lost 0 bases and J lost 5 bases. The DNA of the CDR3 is TGTGCCAGCAGCTTAGGCGGGACAGGGGGCCGGGAGACCCAGTACTTC. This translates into CASSLGGTGGRETQYF.

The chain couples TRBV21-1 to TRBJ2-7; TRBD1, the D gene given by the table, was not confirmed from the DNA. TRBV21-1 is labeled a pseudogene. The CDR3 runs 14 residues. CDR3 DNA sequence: TGTGCCAGCAGCAAAGGGACAGGGGCCTACGAGCAGTACTTC. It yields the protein CASSKGTGAYEQYF.

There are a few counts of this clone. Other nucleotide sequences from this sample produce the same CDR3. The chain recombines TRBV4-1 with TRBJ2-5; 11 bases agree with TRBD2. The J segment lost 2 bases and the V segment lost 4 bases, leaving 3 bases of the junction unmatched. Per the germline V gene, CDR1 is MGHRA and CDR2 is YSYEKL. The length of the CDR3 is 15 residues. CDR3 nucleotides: TGCGCCAGCAGCCTACTAGCGGGGGAACAAGAGACCCAGTACTTC. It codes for CASSLLAGEQETQYF.

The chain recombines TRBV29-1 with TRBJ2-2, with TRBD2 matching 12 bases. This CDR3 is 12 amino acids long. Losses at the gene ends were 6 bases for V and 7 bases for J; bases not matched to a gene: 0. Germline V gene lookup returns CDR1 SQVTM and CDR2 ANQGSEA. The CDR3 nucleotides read TGCAGCGTACTAGCGGGGGGCGGGGAGCTGTTTTTT. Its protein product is CSVLAGGGELFF.

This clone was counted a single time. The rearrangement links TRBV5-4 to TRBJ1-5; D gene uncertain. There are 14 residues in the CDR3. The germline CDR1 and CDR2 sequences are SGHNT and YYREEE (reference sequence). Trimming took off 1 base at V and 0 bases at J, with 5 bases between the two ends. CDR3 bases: TGTGCCAGCAGCTTGCAGGTTAGCAATCAGCCCCAGCATTTT. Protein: CASSLQVSNQPQHF.

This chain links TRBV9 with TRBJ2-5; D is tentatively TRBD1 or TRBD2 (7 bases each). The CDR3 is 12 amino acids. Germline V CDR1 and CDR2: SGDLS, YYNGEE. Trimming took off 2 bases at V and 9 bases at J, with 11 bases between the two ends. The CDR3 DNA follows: TGTGCCAGCAGCGTCCAGGGGGGGGCCCAGTACTTC. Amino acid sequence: CASSVQGGAQYF.

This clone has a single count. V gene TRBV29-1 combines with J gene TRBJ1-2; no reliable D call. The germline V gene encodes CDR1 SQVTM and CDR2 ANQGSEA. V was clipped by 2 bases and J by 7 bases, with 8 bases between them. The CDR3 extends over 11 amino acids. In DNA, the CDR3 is TGCAGCGTTGAAACGTCTGCTGGCTACACCTTC. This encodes CSVETSAGYTF.

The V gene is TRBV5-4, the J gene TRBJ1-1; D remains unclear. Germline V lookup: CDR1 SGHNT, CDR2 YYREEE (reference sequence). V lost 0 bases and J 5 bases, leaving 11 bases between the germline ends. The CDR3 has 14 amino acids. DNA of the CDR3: TGTGCCAGCAGCTTGGCTTCGGGAGGGACTGAAGCTTTCTTT. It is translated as CASSLASGGTEAFF.

The CDR3 region has the DNA TGTGCCAGTACTCCGGGACAGGGATATGGCTACGAGCAGTACTTC. It translates to CASTPGQGYGYEQYF. The rearrangement joins TRBV19 to TRBJ2-7; 9 bases match TRBD1. Germline V CDR1 and CDR2: LNHDA, SQIVND (reference sequence). After removal of 7 bases from V and 3 bases from J, the junction contained 10 bases not matched to a gene. The CDR3 consists of 15 residues.

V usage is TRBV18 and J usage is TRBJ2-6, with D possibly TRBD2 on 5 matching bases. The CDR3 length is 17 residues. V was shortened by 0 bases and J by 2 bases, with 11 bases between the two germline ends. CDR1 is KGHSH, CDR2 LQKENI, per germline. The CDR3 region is CASSPPSWGAGANVLTF. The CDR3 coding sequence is TGTGCCAGCTCACCACCGAGCTGGGGAGCTGGGGCCAACGTCCTGACTTTC.

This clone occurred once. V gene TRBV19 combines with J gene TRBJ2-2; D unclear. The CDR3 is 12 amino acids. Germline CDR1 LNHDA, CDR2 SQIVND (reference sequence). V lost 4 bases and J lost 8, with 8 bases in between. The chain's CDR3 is CASSTLAGELFF. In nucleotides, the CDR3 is TGTGCCAGTAGTACTCTTGCTGGGGAGCTGTTTTTT. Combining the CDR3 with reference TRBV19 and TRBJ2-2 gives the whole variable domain DGGITQSPKYLFRKEGQNVTLSCEQNLNHDAMYWYRQDPGQGLRLIYYSQIVNDFQKGDIAEGYSVSREKKESFPLTVTSAQKNPTAFYLCASSTLAGELFFGEGSRLTVL.

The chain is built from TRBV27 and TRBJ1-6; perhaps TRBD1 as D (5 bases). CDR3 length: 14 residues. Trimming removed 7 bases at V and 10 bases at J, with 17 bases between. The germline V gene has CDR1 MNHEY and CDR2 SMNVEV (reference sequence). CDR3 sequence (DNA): TGTGCCAGCACCTTCGGCGGCGGGGGGTCACCCCTCCACTTT. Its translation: CASTFGGGGSPLHF.

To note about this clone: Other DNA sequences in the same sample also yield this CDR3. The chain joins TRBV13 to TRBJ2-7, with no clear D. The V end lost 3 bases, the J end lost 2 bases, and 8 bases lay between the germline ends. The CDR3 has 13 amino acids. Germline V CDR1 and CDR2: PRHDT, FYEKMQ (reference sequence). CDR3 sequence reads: CASSLGRTYEQYF. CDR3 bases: TGTGCCAGCAGCTTGGGCAGGACCTACGAGCAGTACTTC.

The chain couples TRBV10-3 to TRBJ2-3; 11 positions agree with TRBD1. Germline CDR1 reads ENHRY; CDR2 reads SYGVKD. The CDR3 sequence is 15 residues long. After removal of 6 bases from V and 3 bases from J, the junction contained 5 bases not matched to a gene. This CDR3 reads CAISPGQGGTDTQYF. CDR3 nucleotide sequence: TGTGCCATCAGCCCGGGACAGGGGGGGACAGATACGCAGTATTTT.

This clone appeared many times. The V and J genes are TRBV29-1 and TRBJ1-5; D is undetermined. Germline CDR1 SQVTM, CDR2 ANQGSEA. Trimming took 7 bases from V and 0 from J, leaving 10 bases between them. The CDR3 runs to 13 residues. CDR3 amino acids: CSAPRVSNQPQHF. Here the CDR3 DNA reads TGCAGCGCCCCGCGGGTTAGCAATCAGCCCCAGCATTTT.

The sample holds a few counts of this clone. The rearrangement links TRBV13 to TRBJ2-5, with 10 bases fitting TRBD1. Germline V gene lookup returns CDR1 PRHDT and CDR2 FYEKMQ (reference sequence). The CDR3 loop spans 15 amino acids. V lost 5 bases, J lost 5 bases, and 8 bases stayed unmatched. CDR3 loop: CASSRRQGAIETQYF. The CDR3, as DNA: TGTGCCAGCAGCCGACGACAGGGGGCGATTGAGACCCAGTACTTC.

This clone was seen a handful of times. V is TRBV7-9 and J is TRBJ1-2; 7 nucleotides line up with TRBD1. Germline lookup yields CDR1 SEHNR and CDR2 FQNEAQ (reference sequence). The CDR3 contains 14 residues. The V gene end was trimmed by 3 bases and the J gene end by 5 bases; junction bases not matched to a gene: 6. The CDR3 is CASSLGDSFYGYTF. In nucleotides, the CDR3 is TGTGCCAGCAGCTTGGGGGACAGTTTTTATGGCTACACCTTC.

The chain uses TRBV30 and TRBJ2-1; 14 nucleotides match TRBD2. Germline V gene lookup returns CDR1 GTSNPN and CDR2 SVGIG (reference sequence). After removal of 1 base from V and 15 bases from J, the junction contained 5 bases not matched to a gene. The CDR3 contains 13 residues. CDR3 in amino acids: CAWSAGLAGATFF. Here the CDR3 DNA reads TGTGCCTGGAGTGCGGGACTAGCGGGGGCGACGTTCTTC.

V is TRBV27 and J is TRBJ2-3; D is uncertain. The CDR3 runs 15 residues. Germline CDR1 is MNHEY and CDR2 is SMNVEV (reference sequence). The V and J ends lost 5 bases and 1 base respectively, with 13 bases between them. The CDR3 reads CASSLRSVGTDTQYF. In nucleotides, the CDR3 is TGTGCCAGCAGTCTCCGGAGTGTGGGCACAGATACGCAGTATTTT.

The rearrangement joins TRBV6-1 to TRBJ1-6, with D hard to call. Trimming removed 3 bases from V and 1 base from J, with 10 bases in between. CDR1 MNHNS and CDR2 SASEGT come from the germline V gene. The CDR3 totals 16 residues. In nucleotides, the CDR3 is TGTGCCAGCAGTGAGTGGGGATGGTCCTATAATTCACCCCTCCACTTT. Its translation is CASSEWGWSYNSPLHF.